The T cell receptor (beta chain) under discussion was sequenced for a study of blood T cell repertoires in COVID-19. Whole-study context: Samples taken during acute and convalescent COVID-19 were collected in the United States, Italy and Spain. Nucleic acid was either cDNA or gDNA, and it came from T cells, B-cell-depleted T cells, or PBMCs.

V was cut by 5 bases and J by 8 bases, with 12 bases left in between. Germline CDR1 SGHNT, CDR2 YENEEA. The CDR3 totals 13 residues. In the original workflow: Reference gene primer amplification gave nucleated cell count estimates. Only in-frame clones appear in the TCRdb table, and some are missing; sequencing was by immunoSEQ multiplex PCR. V and J calls and clone size come straight from that table; D and trimming were deduced from the DNA. Here the sample spans 190,000 or so clones, about nine tenths being singletons. This rearrangement joins TRBV11-3 to TRBJ1-4; a possible D gene is TRBD1 (5 bases). The sequence derives from a woman aged 70-85 years with acute or convalescent COVID-19. The specimen was peripheral blood. Here the CDR3 reads CASSGQGGEKLFF. Written as DNA, the CDR3 is TGTGCCAGCAGCGGCCAGGGAGGGGAAAAACTGTTTTTT.